These 7 T cell receptor beta chains share one sample of origin, sequenced in a study of blood T cell repertoires in COVID-19. Method: immunoSEQ multiplex PCR; TCRdb's copy keeps in-frame clones and lacks some. This sample yields about 120,000 clones, of which 70% to 85% are seen a single time; around 7.5% belongs to the top ten. Sequencing input: peripheral blood. All receptors derive from a man aged 65 to 79 with active or convalescent COVID-19.

With respect to this clone: This CDR3 is also generated by other DNA sequences in the sample. The rearrangement links TRBV5-1 to TRBJ2-2; TRBD2 agrees at 11 bases. The CDR3 runs 15 residues. The trim removed 1 base at V and 6 bases at J, leaving 2 bases unmatched. The V gene's germline CDR1 is SGHRS and CDR2 YFSETQ. The CDR3 loop is CASSLTSGSPGELFF. The CDR3 nucleotides read TGCGCCAGCAGCTTGACTAGCGGGAGCCCCGGGGAGCTGTTTTTT.

This clone was observed a few times. The V gene is TRBV3-1 (or the pseudogene TRBV3-2), the J gene TRBJ1-1; 8 positions agree with TRBD1. V lost 2 bases to trimming and J lost 7 bases; unmatched junction nucleotides: 3. Germline assignment: CDR1 LGHDT and CDR2 YNNKEL (reference sequence). This CDR3 has 13 amino acids. CDR3 bases: TGTGCCAGCAGCCAACAGGGGGCCGTTGAAGCTTTCTTT. This encodes CASSQQGAVEAFF.

This clone was found a few times. The V gene is TRBV5-4, the J gene TRBJ2-1; D possibly corresponds to TRBD2 (6 bases). Germline values: CDR1 SGHNT, CDR2 YYREEE (reference sequence). V lost 3 bases and J 2 bases, leaving 9 bases between the germline ends. The CDR3 has 14 amino acids. CDR3 protein: CASSSGLTYNEQFF. CDR3 nucleotide sequence: TGTGCCAGCAGCTCGGGACTCACCTACAATGAGCAGTTCTTC.

This sequence joins TRBV5-8 and TRBJ2-7; tentative D call: TRBD1 (7 bases). V was shortened by 0 bases and J by 3 bases, with 13 bases between the two germline ends. The CDR3 extends over 15 amino acids. Germline-derived CDR1 and CDR2 are SGHTS and YDEGEE. The CDR3 nucleotides read TGTGCCAGCAGCTTGGCTCAGGGGGGCCACTACGAGCAGTACTTC. It is translated as CASSLAQGGHYEQYF.

The J gene is TRBJ1-4, the V gene TRBV28; D may be TRBD1 (5 bases). The CDR3 has 16 residues. V was cut by 8 bases and J by 7 bases, with 23 bases left in between. Germline V lookup: CDR1 MDHEN, CDR2 SYDVKM. The CDR3 sequence is CASRLGGDRAGEKLFF. In nucleotides, the CDR3 is TGTGCCAGCCGCCTCGGGGGGGATAGGGCTGGTGAAAAACTGTTTTTT.

The chain joins TRBV4-3 to TRBJ2-1; weak D call: TRBD2 (5 bases). Germline V gene data show CDR1 as LGHNA and CDR2 as YSLEER. The CDR3 runs to 14 residues. V lost 0 bases, J lost 9 bases, and 12 bases lay in between. CDR3 residues: CASSQDEGLGEQFF. The CDR3 region has the DNA TGCGCCAGCAGCCAAGATGAGGGTTTGGGTGAGCAGTTCTTC.

This clone was detected only once. This chain joins TRBV15 and TRBJ2-4, with D possibly being TRBD1 (6 bases). Germline loops: CDR1 LNHNV, CDR2 YYDKDF (reference sequence). V dropped 3 bases and J dropped 9 bases, with 12 bases sitting between them. The CDR3 is made up of 13 amino acids. Written as DNA, the CDR3 is TGTGCCACCAGCAGCCGACAGGTTGGCATTCAGTACTTC. Its protein is CATSSRQVGIQYF.